The sequence of this T cell receptor (beta chain) was determined in a study of memory CD4+ T cells and cytomegalovirus serostatus. Original handling: Out-of-frame sequences were removed, leaving about 2,300,000 distinct TCRbeta sequences. Profiling relied on immunoSEQ multiplex PCR, and the TCRdb table lists in-frame clones only, not all of them. V and J calls plus clone size are reproduced from that table; the DNA served to infer D and trimming. The sample holds 64,000 or so clones, roughly three quarters seen once. A single count supports this clone. V lost 5 bases and J lost 1, with 8 bases in between. This CDR3 has 13 amino acids. Per the germline V gene, CDR1 is SEHNR and CDR2 is FQNEAQ (reference sequence). Single viable CD3+CD4+CD8-CD45RO+ cells were sorted as the memory CD4+ T cells.

This chain uses TRBV7-9 with TRBJ1-1, with a tentative D call TRBD1 (6 bases). Sequencing was carried out using memory CD4+ T cells from blood. The sequence came from an adult in good health and CMV-seronegative. The CDR3: CASSNRANTEAFF. The CDR3 nucleotides are TGTGCCAGCAGCAACAGGGCGAACACTGAAGCTTTCTTT.